These 16 T cell receptor beta chains originate from one sample sequenced in a study of blood T cell repertoires in COVID-19. The data were produced by immunoSEQ multiplex PCR, yet TCRdb's version contains in-frame clones alone and is incomplete. The sample gives fewer than 200,000 clones, more than 75% of which show up once; 0.85% to 1.2% is in the top ten. Material: peripheral blood. The receptors originated from a man between 40 and 49 years old with acute or convalescent COVID-19.

This sequence joins TRBV9 and TRBJ1-1; D is undetermined. The CDR3 is 15 residues long. Germline V gives CDR1 SGDLS, CDR2 YYNGEE. Deletions cut 4 bases from V and 5 bases from J, with 18 bases between. The CDR3 is CASSPQVLRSTEAFF. CDR3 in DNA: TGTGCCAGCAGCCCTCAAGTCCTTCGGTCGACTGAAGCTTTCTTT.

The chain joins TRBV9 to TRBJ1-2, with 8 bases matching TRBD1. Germline V gene data show CDR1 as SGDLS and CDR2 as YYNGEE. Trimming cost V 4 bases and J 4 bases; bases outside gene matches: 18. The length of the CDR3 is 18 residues. In nucleotides, the CDR3 is TGTGCCAGCAGCCTAGCGGTGGCAGGGGGCATAAGAAGCTATGGCTACACCTTC. The encoded protein is CASSLAVAGGIRSYGYTF.

The chain has TRBV7-8 and TRBJ1-2, with TRBD1 as a possible D gene (5 bases). Germline values: CDR1 SGHVS, CDR2 FQNEAQ. V lost 4 bases, J lost 5 bases, and 20 bases lay in between. The CDR3 consists of 16 residues. DNA for the CDR3: TGTGCCAGCAGCTCCCTGGGGGGTTGGGGCGAGTATGGCTACACCTTC. This sequence encodes CASSSLGGWGEYGYTF.

The V gene is TRBV4-2, the J gene TRBJ1-6, with 9 nucleotides matching TRBD1. The CDR3 runs 15 residues. The germline V gene encodes CDR1 LGHNA and CDR2 YNFKEQ. Losses at the gene ends were 2 bases for V and 8 bases for J; bases not matched to a gene: 4. DNA for the CDR3: TGTGCCAGCAGCCAACGGACAGGGGCGGATTCACCCCTCCACTTT. Translated, it gives CASSQRTGADSPLHF.

The chain joins TRBV5-1 to TRBJ1-4, with TRBD1 identical over 9 bases. This CDR3 spans 13 amino acids. Per germline, CDR1 SGHRS and CDR2 YFSETQ. V lost 7 bases to trimming and J lost 5 bases; unmatched junction nucleotides: 3. The DNA of the CDR3 is TGCGCCAGCGGTGGACAGGGGAATGAAAAACTGTTTTTT. As protein: CASGGQGNEKLFF.

This clone was found once. The chain recombines TRBV3-1 (or the pseudogene TRBV3-2) with TRBJ1-6; 8 bases line up with TRBD1. The CDR3 is 15 residues long. Germline V gene sequence: CDR1 LGHDT, CDR2 YNNKEL (reference sequence). Germline trimming cut 7 bases from V and 7 bases from J; bases unmatched to any gene: 9. CDR3 amino acids: CASNYLRDRNSPLHF. For the CDR3, the DNA is TGTGCCAGCAACTACCTTCGGGACAGGAATTCACCCCTCCACTTT.

J is TRBJ2-7 and V is TRBV2; TRBD1 might be the D (6 bases). V was clipped by 0 bases and J by 2 bases, with 14 bases between them. This CDR3 comprises 16 residues. Germline CDR1 SNHLY, CDR2 FYNNEI. The CDR3 here is CASSEAGAGPTYEQYF. In nucleotides, the CDR3 is TGTGCCAGCAGTGAAGCGGGGGCAGGGCCGACCTACGAGCAGTACTTC.

This clone was counted between two and nine times. The chain is built from TRBV5-1 and TRBJ1-1, with a possible D match to TRBD1 (5 bases). Deletions cut 0 bases from V and 6 bases from J, with 15 bases between. Germline V gene lookup returns CDR1 SGHRS and CDR2 YFSETQ. The CDR3 runs 15 residues. CDR3 region: CASSLEGRAESEAFF. The CDR3 DNA follows: TGCGCCAGCAGCTTGGAGGGCAGGGCTGAATCTGAAGCTTTCTTT.

This clone has only one observation. The chain couples TRBV7-2 to TRBJ2-2; tentatively, D is TRBD1 (6 bases). The CDR3 runs 15 residues. Germline V CDR1 and CDR2: SGHTA, FQGNSA. V lost 1 base, J lost 4 bases, and 10 bases lay in between. The CDR3 sequence: CASSLGRGRTGELFF. The CDR3 DNA follows: TGTGCCAGCAGCTTAGGCAGGGGTCGCACCGGGGAGCTGTTTTTT. The full variable domain, rest sourced from reference TRBV7-2 and TRBJ2-2, is GAGVSQSPSNKVTEKGKDVELRCDPISGHTALYWYRQSLGQGLEFLIYFQGNSAPDKSGLPSDRFSAERTGGSVSTLTIQRTQQEDSAVYLCASSLGRGRTGELFFGEGSRLTVL.

V gene TRBV7-6 combines with J gene TRBJ2-4; maybe TRBD2 (7 bases). With 5 bases removed from V and 1 base from J, the gap between germline ends came to 18 bases. The CDR3 has 17 amino acids. CDR1 and CDR2 (germline): SGHVS, FNYEAQ. The CDR3 loop reads CASSPLSGGKAKNIQYF. In DNA form, the CDR3 reads TGTGCCAGCAGCCCCCTCTCGGGGGGCAAGGCCAAAAACATTCAGTACTTC.

The V and J genes are TRBV28 and TRBJ1-4; D call uncertain. CDR1 and CDR2 (germline): MDHEN, SYDVKM. The CDR3 runs to 14 residues. V dropped 3 bases and J dropped 7 bases, with 12 bases sitting between them. CDR3 amino acids: CASSFPSNGEKLFF. Written as DNA, the CDR3 is TGTGCCAGCAGTTTCCCCTCAAACGGTGAAAAACTGTTTTTT.

The V call is TRBV7-9, the J call TRBJ1-4; maybe TRBD1 (6 bases). Germline V CDR1 and CDR2: SEHNR, FQNEAQ (reference sequence). With 7 bases removed from V and 8 bases from J, the gap between germline ends came to 17 bases. The CDR3 has 14 residues. CDR3: CASTLQGFEEKLFF. The CDR3 coding sequence is TGTGCCAGCACCCTACAGGGTTTTGAGGAAAAACTGTTTTTT.

The chain links TRBV6-1 to TRBJ1-3; D unclear. Trimming removed 1 base from V and 2 bases from J, with 12 bases in between. The CDR3 is made up of 16 amino acids. Germline lookup yields CDR1 MNHNS and CDR2 SASEGT. The DNA of the CDR3 is TGTGCCAGCAGTGAAGGGACTCACTCTGCTGGAAACACCATATATTTT. Protein sequence: CASSEGTHSAGNTIYF.

The V gene is TRBV19, the J gene TRBJ1-1; D is possibly TRBD1 (6 bases). V shed 0 bases and J shed 8 bases, with 10 bases lying between them. This CDR3 is 13 amino acids long. The V gene's germline CDR1 is LNHDA and CDR2 SQIVND (reference sequence). The CDR3 DNA is TGTGCCAGTAGTATAGAGATCAGGGGAGAAGCTTTCTTT. Amino acid sequence: CASSIEIRGEAFF.

The chain joins TRBV9 to TRBJ2-3; D unclear. The CDR3 spans 15 residues. CDR1 and CDR2 (germline): SGDLS, YYNGEE. Trimming stripped 0 bases from V and 2 bases from J, with 10 bases between. DNA of the CDR3: TGTGCCAGCAGCGTAGGACACAGCACCACAGATACGCAGTATTTT. This translates into CASSVGHSTTDTQYF.

This clone appeared a few times. The chain couples TRBV24-1 to TRBJ2-7; no definite D call. CDR3 length equals 15 residues. The germline V and J ends were trimmed by 8 bases and 2 bases, with 18 bases remaining between them. Germline CDR1 and CDR2: KGHDR and SFDVKD. The CDR3, as DNA: TGTGCCACCACTACGCCACGGTCACTTACCTACGAGCAGTACTTC. This translates into CATTTPRSLTYEQYF.